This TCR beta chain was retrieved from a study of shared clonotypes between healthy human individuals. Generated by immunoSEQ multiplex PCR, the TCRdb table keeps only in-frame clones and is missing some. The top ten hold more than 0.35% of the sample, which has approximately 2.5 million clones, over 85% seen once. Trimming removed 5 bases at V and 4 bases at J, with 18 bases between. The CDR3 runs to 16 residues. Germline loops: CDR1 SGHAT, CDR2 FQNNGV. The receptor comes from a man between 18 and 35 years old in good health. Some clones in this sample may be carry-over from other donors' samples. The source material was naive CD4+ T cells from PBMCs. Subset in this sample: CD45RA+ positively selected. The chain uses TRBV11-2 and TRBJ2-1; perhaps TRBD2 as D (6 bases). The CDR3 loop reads CASSPLGGNSYNEQFF. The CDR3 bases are TGTGCCAGCAGCCCCTTGGGCGGGAATAGTTACAATGAGCAGTTCTTC.